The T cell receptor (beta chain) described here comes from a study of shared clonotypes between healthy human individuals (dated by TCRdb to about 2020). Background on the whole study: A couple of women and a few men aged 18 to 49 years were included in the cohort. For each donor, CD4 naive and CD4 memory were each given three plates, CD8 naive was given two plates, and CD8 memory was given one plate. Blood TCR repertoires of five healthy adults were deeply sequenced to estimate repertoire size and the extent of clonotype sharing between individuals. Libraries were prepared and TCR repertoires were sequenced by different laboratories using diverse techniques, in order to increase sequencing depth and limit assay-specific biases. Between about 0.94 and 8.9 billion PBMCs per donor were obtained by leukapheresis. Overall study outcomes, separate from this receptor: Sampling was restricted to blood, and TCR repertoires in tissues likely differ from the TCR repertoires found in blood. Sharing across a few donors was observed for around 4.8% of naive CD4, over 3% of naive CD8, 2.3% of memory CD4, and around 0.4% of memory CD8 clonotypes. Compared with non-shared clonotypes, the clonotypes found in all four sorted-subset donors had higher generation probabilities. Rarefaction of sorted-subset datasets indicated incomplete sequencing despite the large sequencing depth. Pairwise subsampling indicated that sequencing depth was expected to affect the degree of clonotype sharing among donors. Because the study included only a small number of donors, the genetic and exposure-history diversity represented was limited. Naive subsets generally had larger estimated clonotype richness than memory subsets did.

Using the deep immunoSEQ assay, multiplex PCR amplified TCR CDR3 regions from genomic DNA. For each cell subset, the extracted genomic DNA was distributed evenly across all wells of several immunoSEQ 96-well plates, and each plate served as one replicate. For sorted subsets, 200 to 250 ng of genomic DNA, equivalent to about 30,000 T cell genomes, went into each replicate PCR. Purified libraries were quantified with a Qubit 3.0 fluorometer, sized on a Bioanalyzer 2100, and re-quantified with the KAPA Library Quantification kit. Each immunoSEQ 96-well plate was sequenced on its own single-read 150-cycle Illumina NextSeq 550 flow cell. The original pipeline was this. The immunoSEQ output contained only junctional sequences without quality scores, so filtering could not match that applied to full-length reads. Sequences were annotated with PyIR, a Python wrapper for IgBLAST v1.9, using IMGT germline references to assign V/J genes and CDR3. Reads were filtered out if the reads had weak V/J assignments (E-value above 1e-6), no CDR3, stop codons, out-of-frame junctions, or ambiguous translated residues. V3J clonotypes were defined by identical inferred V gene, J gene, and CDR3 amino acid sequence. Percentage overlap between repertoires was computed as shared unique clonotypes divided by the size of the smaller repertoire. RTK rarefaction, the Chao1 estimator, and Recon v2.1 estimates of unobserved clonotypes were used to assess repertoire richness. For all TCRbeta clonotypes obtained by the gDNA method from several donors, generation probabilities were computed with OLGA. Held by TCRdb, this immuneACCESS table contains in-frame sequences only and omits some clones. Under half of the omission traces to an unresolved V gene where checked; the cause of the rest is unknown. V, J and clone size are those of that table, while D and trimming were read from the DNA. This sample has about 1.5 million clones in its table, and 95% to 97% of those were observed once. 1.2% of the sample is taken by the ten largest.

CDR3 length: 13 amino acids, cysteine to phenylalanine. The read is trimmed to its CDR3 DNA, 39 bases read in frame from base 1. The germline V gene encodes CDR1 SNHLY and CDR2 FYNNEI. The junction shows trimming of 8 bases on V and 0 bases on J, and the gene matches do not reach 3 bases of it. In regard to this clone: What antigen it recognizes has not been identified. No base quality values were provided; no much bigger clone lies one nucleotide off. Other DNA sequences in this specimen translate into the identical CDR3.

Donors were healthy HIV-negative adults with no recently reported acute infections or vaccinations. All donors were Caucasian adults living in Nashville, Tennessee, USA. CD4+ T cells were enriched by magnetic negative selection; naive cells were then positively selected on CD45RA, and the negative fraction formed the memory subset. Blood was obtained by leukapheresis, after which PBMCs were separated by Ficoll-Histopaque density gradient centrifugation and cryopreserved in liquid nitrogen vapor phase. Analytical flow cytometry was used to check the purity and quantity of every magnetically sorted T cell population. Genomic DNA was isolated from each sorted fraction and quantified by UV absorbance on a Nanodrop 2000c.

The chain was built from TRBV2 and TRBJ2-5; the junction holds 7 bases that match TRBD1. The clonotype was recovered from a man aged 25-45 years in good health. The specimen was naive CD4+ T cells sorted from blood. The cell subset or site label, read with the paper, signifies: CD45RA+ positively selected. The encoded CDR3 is CASSGTDQETQYF. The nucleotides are TGTGCCAGCTCCGGGACAGACCAAGAGACCCAGTACTTC.